This T cell receptor (beta chain) was obtained from a study of blood T cell repertoires in COVID-19 (dated by TCRdb to 2018 to 2020). With respect to the entire study: Samples from collaborators originated in the United States, Italy and Spain and spanned both the acute and convalescent phases of COVID-19. The repertoires were released in a freely available public database meant as a resource for research on the immune response to SARS-CoV-2. Where available, HLA class I and class II types were taken from metadata supplied by the sample provider and were not determined by assay-based typing. The samples were drawn from two sources: the first 160 participants of the ongoing ImmuneRACE study, and approximately 1,300 subjects contributed by 6 global collaborators. The material from the prospective study consisted of cDNA or gDNA derived from T cells, B-cell-depleted T cells, or PBMCs. Subjects who had been exposed to COVID-19, were actively infected with it, or had recovered from it provided the deeply sampled blood TCRbeta repertoires that made up the dataset. Nearly every sample came with metadata listing a de-identified subject ID, COVID-19 status, age in years and sex.

TCRbeta CDR3 regions were amplified from genomic DNA by means of the immunoSEQ Assay, a bias-controlled multiplex PCR. From the authors' description of their analysis: Within the assay, amplification of reference gene primers was used to estimate how many nucleated cells each sample contained. To quantify the absolute abundance of each unique TCRbeta CDR3 rearrangement, sequence reads were collapsed and filtered. For each sample, productive Simpson clonality was calculated as the square root of Simpson's diversity index across productive rearrangements. What TCRdb holds here is the immuneACCESS table cut down to in-frame rearrangements. Part of the clones is not present; checked against another copy, under half of the missing clones reflect an unresolved V gene, and the others are unexplained. That table is the source of V, J and clone size, and D and trimming were worked out from the DNA. The sample profile shows about 250,000 clones; 80% to 85% of them were found once. The ten largest clones take up less than 5.5% of the sample.

A remark on this clone: Its antigen has not been determined. No quality values exist for individual bases; no much larger clone is one base distant.

Study-wide conclusions, independent of this receptor: Clinical and demographic metadata were provided uncurated, with the amount varying by source and participant.

Participants in the prospective study were aged 18 to 89 years, lived in 24 United States geographic areas, and enrolled through a virtual design. In the prospective study, cohorts were assigned on the basis of participant-reported clinical history obtained from a screening survey and a study questionnaire. Exposed participants had been in contact with someone with a PCR-confirmed or clinician-diagnosed COVID-19 case within 2 weeks of study entry. In the prospective study, whole blood, serum and a nasopharyngeal or oropharyngeal swab were collected from each participant by mobile phlebotomists. Participants in the prospective study had the option to provide additional blood draws and questionnaires over a 2-month period. Before DNA extraction, prospective study blood samples were shipped either frozen or at room temperature. V loses 2 bases, J loses 5 bases, and the germline ends lie 13 bases apart. CDR1 and CDR2 (MNHEY, SMNVEV) derive from the germline V gene (reference sequence). Including cysteine and phenylalanine, the CDR3 has 15 amino acids. CDR3 DNA only is kept here, 45 bases in frame from base 1.

The origin of this receptor is a man aged 40-49 years who had been exposed to COVID-19. Sequenced: PBMCs or T cells enriched from blood (not recorded which). The chain uses TRBV27 and TRBJ2-1; the best D guess is TRBD2, with 6 bases matching. The DNA reads as follows: TGTGCCAGCAGTTTAAGGACTACCAATAACAATGAGCAGTTCTTC. This encodes CASSLRTTNNNEQFF.